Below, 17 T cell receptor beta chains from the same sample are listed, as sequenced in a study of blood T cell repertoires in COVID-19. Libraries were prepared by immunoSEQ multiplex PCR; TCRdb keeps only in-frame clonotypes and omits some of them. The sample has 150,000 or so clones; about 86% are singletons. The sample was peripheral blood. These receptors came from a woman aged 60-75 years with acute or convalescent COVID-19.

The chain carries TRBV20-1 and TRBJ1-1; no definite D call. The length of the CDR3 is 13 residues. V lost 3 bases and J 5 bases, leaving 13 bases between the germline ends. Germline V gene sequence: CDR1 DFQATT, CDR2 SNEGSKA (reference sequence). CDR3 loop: CSASRGVGTEAFF. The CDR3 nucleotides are TGCAGTGCTAGTAGAGGTGTAGGAACTGAAGCTTTCTTT.

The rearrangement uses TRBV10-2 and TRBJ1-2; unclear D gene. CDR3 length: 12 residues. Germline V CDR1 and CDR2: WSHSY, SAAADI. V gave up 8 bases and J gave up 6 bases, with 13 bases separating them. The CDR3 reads CASGRTVDGYTF. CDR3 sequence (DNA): TGCGCCAGCGGGAGGACGGTTGATGGCTACACCTTC.

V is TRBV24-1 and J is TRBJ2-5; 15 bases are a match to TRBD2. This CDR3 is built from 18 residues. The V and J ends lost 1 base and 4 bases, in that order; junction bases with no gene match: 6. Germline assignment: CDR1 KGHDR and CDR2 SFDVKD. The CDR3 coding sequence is TGTGCCACCAGTGATTTTGGACTAGCGGGGGGGCGGTTAGAGACCCAGTACTTC. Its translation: CATSDFGLAGGRLETQYF.

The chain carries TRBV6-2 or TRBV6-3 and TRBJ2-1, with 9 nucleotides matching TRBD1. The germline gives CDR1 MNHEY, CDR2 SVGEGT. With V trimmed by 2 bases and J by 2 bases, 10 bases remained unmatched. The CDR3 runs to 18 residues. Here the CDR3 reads CASSYLLTGGNPYNEQFF. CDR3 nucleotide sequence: TGTGCCAGCAGTTACCTCTTGACAGGGGGAAACCCCTACAATGAGCAGTTCTTC.

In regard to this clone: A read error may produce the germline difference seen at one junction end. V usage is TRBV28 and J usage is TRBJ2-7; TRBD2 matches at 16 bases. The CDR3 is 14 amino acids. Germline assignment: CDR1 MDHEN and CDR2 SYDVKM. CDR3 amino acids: CASSLGTSGGASNF. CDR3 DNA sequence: TGTGCCAGCAGTTTAGGGACTAGCGGGGGGGCGTCAAACTTC. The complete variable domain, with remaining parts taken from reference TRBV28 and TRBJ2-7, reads DVKVTQSSRYLVKRTGEKVFLECVQDMDHENMFWYRQDPGLGLRLIYFSYDVKMKEKGDIPEGYSVSREKKERFSLILESASTNQTSMYLCASSLGTSGGASNFGPGTRLTVT.

The chain's CDR3 is CASSLAGTRLFF. Here the CDR3 DNA reads TGTGCCAGCAGCTTAGCCGGGACAAGGCTGTTTTTT. The genes are TRBV7-8 and TRBJ1-4; a weak D match, TRBD1 (6 bases). The germline V gene has CDR1 SGHVS and CDR2 FQNEAQ. The ends were cut back, 0 bases at V and 14 bases at J, with 10 bases in the middle. The CDR3 runs to 12 residues. The entire variable domain, with the rest obtained from reference TRBV7-8 and TRBJ1-4, is as follows: GAGVSQSPRYKVAKRGQDVALRCDPISGHVSLFWYQQALGQGPEFLTYFQNEAQLDKSGLPSDRFFAERPEGSVSTLKIQRTQQEDSAVYLCASSLAGTRLFFGSGTQLSVL.

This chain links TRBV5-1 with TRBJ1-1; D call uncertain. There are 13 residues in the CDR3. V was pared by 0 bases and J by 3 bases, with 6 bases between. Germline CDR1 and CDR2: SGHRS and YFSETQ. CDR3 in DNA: TGCGCCAGCAGCTTGGACCCAGACACTGAAGCTTTCTTT. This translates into CASSLDPDTEAFF.

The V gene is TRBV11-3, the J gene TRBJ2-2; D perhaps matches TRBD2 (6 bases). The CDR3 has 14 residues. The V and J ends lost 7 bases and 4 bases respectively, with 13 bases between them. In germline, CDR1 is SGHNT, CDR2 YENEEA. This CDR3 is CASTPGVSTGELFF. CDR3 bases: TGTGCCAGCACCCCGGGAGTTAGCACCGGGGAGCTGTTTTTT.

The CDR3 DNA reads as TGTGCTAGTGGCCTGTGGCAGGGTTCCACCGGGGAGCTGTTTTTT. This gives the protein CASGLWQGSTGELFF. The J gene is TRBJ2-2, the V gene TRBV12-5; possibly TRBD1 for D (5 bases). This CDR3 contains 15 residues. Trimming shortened V by 6 bases and J by 4 bases, and 15 bases separated the two germline ends. Germline CDR1 LGHNT, CDR2 FRNRAP.

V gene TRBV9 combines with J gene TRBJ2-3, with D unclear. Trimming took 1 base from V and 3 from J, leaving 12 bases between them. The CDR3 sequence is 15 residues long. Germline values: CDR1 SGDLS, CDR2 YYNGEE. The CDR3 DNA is TGTGCCAGCAGCGTATCGAGGTTGGTAACAGATACGCAGTATTTT. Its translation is CASSVSRLVTDTQYF.

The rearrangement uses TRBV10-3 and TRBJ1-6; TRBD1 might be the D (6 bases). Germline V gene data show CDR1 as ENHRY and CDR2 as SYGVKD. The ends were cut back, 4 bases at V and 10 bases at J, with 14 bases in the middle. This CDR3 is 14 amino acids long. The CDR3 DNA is TGTGCCATCAGTGTGTCAGGGGTATTCTCACCCCTCCACTTT. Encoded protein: CAISVSGVFSPLHF.

DNA for the CDR3: TGCAGCGTTGAAGCCCAGGGCGTGAACACTGAAGCTTTCTTT. This translates into CSVEAQGVNTEAFF. The chain links TRBV29-1 to TRBJ1-1, with D perhaps TRBD1 (5 bases). The germline gives CDR1 SQVTM, CDR2 ANQGSEA. The CDR3 loop spans 14 amino acids. V dropped 1 base and J dropped 0 bases, with 9 bases sitting between them.

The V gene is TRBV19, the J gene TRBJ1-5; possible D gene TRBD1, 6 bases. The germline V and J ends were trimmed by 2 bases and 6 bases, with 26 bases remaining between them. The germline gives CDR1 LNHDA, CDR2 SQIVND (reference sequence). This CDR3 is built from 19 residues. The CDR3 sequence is CASSIFATAVWGGPQPQHF. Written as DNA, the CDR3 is TGTGCCAGTAGTATATTCGCGACGGCCGTTTGGGGGGGCCCTCAGCCCCAGCATTTT.

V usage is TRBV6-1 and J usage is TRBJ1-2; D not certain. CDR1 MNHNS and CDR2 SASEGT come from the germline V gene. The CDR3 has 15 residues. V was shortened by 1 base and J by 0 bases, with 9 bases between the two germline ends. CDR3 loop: CASSEGQLANYGYTF. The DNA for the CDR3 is TGTGCCAGCAGTGAAGGTCAGTTGGCTAACTATGGCTACACCTTC.

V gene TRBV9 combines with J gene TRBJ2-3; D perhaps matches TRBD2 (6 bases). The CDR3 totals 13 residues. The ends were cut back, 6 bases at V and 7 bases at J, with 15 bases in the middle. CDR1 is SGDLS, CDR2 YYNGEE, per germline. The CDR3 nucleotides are TGTGCCAGCACTAGTGGAGGGGCTAATACGCAGTATTTT. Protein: CASTSGGANTQYF.

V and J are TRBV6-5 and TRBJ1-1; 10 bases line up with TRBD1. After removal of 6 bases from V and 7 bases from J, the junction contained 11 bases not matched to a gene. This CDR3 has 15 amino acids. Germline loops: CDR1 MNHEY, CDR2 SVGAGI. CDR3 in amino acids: CASRFDLRTGGEAFF. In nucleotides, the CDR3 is TGTGCCAGCAGGTTTGATTTAAGGACAGGGGGTGAAGCTTTCTTT.

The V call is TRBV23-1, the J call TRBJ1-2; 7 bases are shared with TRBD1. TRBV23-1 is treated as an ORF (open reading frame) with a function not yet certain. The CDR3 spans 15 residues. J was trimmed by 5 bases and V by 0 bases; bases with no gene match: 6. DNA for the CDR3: TGCGCCAGCAGTCAATCCGAGACAGGGAAATATGGCTACACCTTC. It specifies CASSQSETGKYGYTF.